This record concerns one T cell receptor beta chain sequence. This clone was seen only a few times. The target of this receptor is not known. Base qualities were left out, and no much larger clone turns up one base away. Other DNA sequences in the same sample also yield this CDR3. The data were obtained in a study of cytomegalovirus exposure and HLA in healthy donors (TCRdb year 2017). For the study in its entirety: According to an earlier analysis of 550 to 750 of the donors, some 180 million T cells yielded some 120 million unique TCR beta sequences and 276 Gb of sequence data. Approximately 300 gigabases of sequencing data and 70 million to 100 million unique TCR sequences made up an early release that covered under 750 HLA-typed donors. The genetic ancestry cluster associated with self-reported Caucasian donors included about 84% of the 350 to 500 genotyped donors. The study aimed to test whether signatures of past pathogen exposure could be identified by cataloging public T cell receptors. The study profiled the T cell repertoires of hundreds of subjects by immunosequencing and related them to cytomegalovirus serostatus. A separate validation cohort of 100 to 150 different subjects was used in addition to the 666-subject first cohort. To predict cytomegalovirus infection status, the study brought together high-throughput TCR immunosequencing, statistical association of individual TCRs with disease status, and machine learning. A later analysis re-analyzed previously published TCR beta repertoires from 650 to 800 donors and added high-resolution HLA genotyping to study TCR occurrence patterns. Rather than using new phenotypic data, the later analysis identified candidate immune exposures from TCR beta sequences and from how often those sequences occurred across donors. To decide whether each TCR beta V gene segment behaved as functional or pseudogenic, an earlier analysis of 587 of the donors relied on high-throughput TCR beta sequencing. Donor age, sex, ethnicity and CMV serostatus were collected together with the repertoire data. A later genetic analysis used genome-wide SNP genotypes for about three fifths of the 666 donors, treating that subset as a discovery cohort. Every discovery cohort repertoire had been produced on one sequencing platform. Both class I and class II loci were covered by HLA typing, at four-digit resolution. The number of donors typed differed by locus, with roughly 620-630 for A, B, C, DRB1 and DQB1, more than 500 for DQA1, nearly 610 for DPA1, and approximately 470 for DPB1. Four or five DR-DQ haplotypes were treated as single units for association and clustering because of strong linkage in the cohort. Among around 400 genotyped donors of the cohort, an average of around 240,000 unique TCR beta nucleotide sequences were sequenced per donor, about a sixth of them non-productive. Points the paper makes about the study in general: In a later analysis, HLA-associated TCR beta chains showed more clonal expansion and lower generation probabilities than non-associated chains that were equally common. In an earlier analysis of approximately 590 of the donors, most TCR beta V segments appeared in productive rearrangements about 90% or about 30% of the time, broadly matching IMGT annotations. In a later genetic analysis, a missense DCLRE1C variant was associated with V-gene and J-gene trimming of TCR beta chains, and the association was replicated in an independent cohort. The study listed approximately 150 TCR beta chains as associated with cytomegalovirus. When HLA alleles, especially DR and DQ, strongly co-occurred, attributing TCR associations to individual alleles was difficult. In a later analysis, several top co-occurrence clusters were reported to appear linked to parvovirus B19, influenza, CMV and Epstein-Barr virus. A cluster of highly shared sequence variants was judged likely to be a technical artifact of the sequencing pipeline. Some IMGT-functional V segments, including TRBV6-2 and TRBV6-3, could not be distinguished by the 87-base-pair reads and were therefore excluded. The cohort was sequenced for TCR beta chains only, and without alpha or paired-chain data the features that could be detected were limited. A later analysis found that most CMV-associated TCR beta chains appeared HLA-restricted, with HLA associations seemingly driven largely by CMV exposure. Sequencing depth was assumed to be roughly uniform across donors in the presence/absence analyses, though that assumption may not hold. A few of the identified cytomegalovirus-associated TCR beta chains were confirmed in vitro to be specific for cytomegalovirus antigens. In a later analysis, around 17,000 TCR beta sequences were associated with specific HLA alleles at a false discovery rate of 0.05. According to a later genetic analysis, donors in an Asian-associated ancestry cluster had fewer N-insertions in productive TCRs than the approximately 630-donor mean. A further reported finding was that TCR beta sequences accurately predicted the HLA-A and HLA-B alleles for most subjects in the first cohort. Across donors, most TCR sequences were observed very rarely, whereas some public TCRs were present in many individuals. Because counts were too low, seventeen rarely observed V segments, including chromosome 9 orphons, were left out of the earlier analysis of some 640 of the donors. Because HLA typing was unavailable for some donors at each locus, only the typed subset was used in association tests. It was suggested by the authors that the approach could potentially be generalized to other disease states and immunological phenotypes. The classifier was reported to diagnose cytomegalovirus status with high specificity and sensitivity in both the original and validation cohorts. A later analysis found that TCR association rates varied across HLA loci, with DRB1 alleles showing the most associated TCRs and HLA-C alleles the fewest. CMV serostatus was the only immune exposure information available for the cohort. Correlated functional status among segregating V segments might be attributable to linkage disequilibrium, but an unknown experimental factor could not be ruled out.

In total, around 600 healthy bone marrow donors made up the cohort. At the time of sampling, all cohort members were nominally healthy, though unrecorded immune exposures were likely present. The donor tested CMV seropositive and was one of the 289 seropositive cohort members. A peripheral blood sample was collected from each donor, and TCR beta sequencing was performed on peripheral blood mononuclear cells. The Qiagen DNeasy Blood Extraction Kit was used to extract genomic DNA from the blood cell samples. The CDR3 contains 13 residues, cysteine and phenylalanine counted. The kept DNA is CDR3 alone, 39 bases in frame from the first base. Ends trimmed: V by 1 base, J by 7 bases; bases unmatched to a gene: 3. As encoded in the germline V gene (reference sequence), CDR1 is GTSNPN while CDR2 is SVGIG. Library preparation employed the immunoSEQ multiplex PCR assay. For the multiplex PCR, a mixture combining 60 forward primers for TCR Vbeta segments and 13 reverse primers for TCR Jbeta segments was used. A multiplex PCR assay on genomic DNA amplified the CDR3 region of rearranged TCR beta genes. On the Illumina HiSeq System, the amplified TCR beta libraries were sequenced as 87-base-pair reads. In the original analysis: A later analysis counted tens of millions of unique TCR beta chains across the 670 or so repertoires, and 10 million to 11 million of these chains were shared by at least two donors. A nearest-neighbor algorithm error-corrected the raw reads and collapsed the reads into unique sequences, merging closely related sequences to remove PCR and sequencing errors. V, D and J gene segments were assigned by aligning CDR3 sequences to IMGT reference sequences. For a sequence to be retained, a match of at least six nucleotides to both a V gene segment and a J gene segment was required. Rearrangements were classified as productive when the CDR3 lacked stop codons and remained in frame with V and J, and all other rearrangements were classified as non-productive. Following IMGT convention, CDR3 was defined as the stretch from the second conserved V-encoded cysteine to the conserved J-encoded phenylalanine. The earlier analysis of about 530 of the donors excluded any sequence lacking an unambiguous match to a single V gene segment. In an earlier analysis of around 590 of the donors, a V segment was called functional when productive rearrangements were above 56.7%, and segregating when the standard deviation between donors exceeded 5%. A statistical classification framework was developed to diagnose cytomegalovirus status using the catalog of TCR beta chain sequences. In a later analysis, V and J genes were assigned by comparing TCR nucleotide sequences against IMGT/GENE-DB human TR gene sequences. In a later analysis, CDR3 sequences and most-parsimonious VDJ recombination scenarios were assigned using the TCRdist pipeline. A later analysis defined each TCR beta chain by its CDR3 amino acid sequence plus V-gene family, and excluded reads lacking a unique V-gene family. A later analysis removed several hundred highly shared, low-generation-probability nucleotide sequences to deal with suspected cross-contamination and a sequencing artifact. A later analysis calculated a clonal expansion index for each public chain from normalized within-repertoire ranks of inferred template counts. A later analysis computed generation probabilities with a VDJ recombination model fitted to out-of-frame rearrangements, and checked the results against IGoR. In a later analysis, hypergeometric tests were used to score TCR-TCR, TCR-HLA and TCR-CMV co-occurrence, with a repertoire-size bias correction applied to TCR pairs. To estimate false discovery rates, a later analysis permuted the HLA or CMV assignments 20 times. In a later analysis, co-occurring TCRs were grouped using DBSCAN, with TCRdist sequence similarity added in when clustering inside HLA-allele-positive subsets. For co-occurrence clustering, repertoires with fewer than 30,000 or more than 120,000 public chains were excluded, along with four to six repertoires with anomalous nucleotide sharing. Not all clones reach the TCRdb copy of this immuneACCESS table, which keeps in-frame sequences only. Checked studies attribute under half of the gap to unresolved V genes and leave the rest unexplained. D and trimming come from the DNA, and the V and J calls and clone size come from that table. This sample comprises 84,000 or so clones, approximately 56% of them detected only once. The top ten constitute 5% to 6.5% of the sample.

This TCR was sampled from a woman younger than 45 in good health and CMV-seropositive. Recombination linked TRBV30 to TRBJ1-5, and 8 junctional nucleotides match TRBD1. The specimen was PBMCs. The DNA is as follows: TGTGCCTGGAGTGGACAGGGGAGACAGCCCCAGCATTTT. Translated, it reads CAWSGQGRQPQHF.